This passage covers 24 T cell receptor beta chains from one sample sequenced in a study of spatial heterogeneity in lung cancer. TCRdb ran MiXCR on the 5' RACE reads and lists one entry per CDR3 protein. Among under 150,000 distinct CDR3 sequences listed, more than 10% were seen once. Time point defined: blood at routine non-recurrence follow-up after resection. Sequenced material: PBMCs, taken at follow-up. All receptors derive from a female donor with early-stage non-small cell lung cancer.

V is TRBV2 and J is TRBJ2-1, with D uncertain. Per germline, CDR1 SNHLY and CDR2 FYNNEI. The CDR3 has 12 amino acids. V dropped 5 bases and J dropped 16 bases, with 18 bases sitting between them. The CDR3 here is CASSMGSSKIFF. The CDR3, as DNA: TGTGCCAGCAGTATGGGCAGTTCAAAGATCTTCTTC.

This chain joins TRBV7-3 and TRBJ1-1; no clear D gene. CDR3 length: 14 amino acids. In germline, CDR1 is SGHTA, CDR2 FQGTGA. The V and J ends lost 4 bases and 0 bases respectively, with 9 bases between them. The DNA of the CDR3 is TGTGCCAGCAGCTCCTGGGAGATGAACACTGAAGCTTTCTTT. It specifies CASSSWEMNTEAFF. The full variable domain, completed using reference TRBV7-3 and TRBJ1-1, is GAGVSQTPSNKVTEKGKYVELRCDPISGHTALYWYRQSLGQGPEFLIYFQGTGAADDSGLPNDRFFAVRPEGSVSTLKIQRTERGDSAVYLCASSSWEMNTEAFFGQGTRLTVV.

This clonotype was seen more than once but under ten times. The chain uses TRBV27 and TRBJ2-1; 9 bases map to TRBD2. Germline loops: CDR1 MNHEY, CDR2 SMNVEV (reference sequence). The CDR3 loop spans 16 amino acids. V shed 3 bases and J 7 bases; nucleotides not matched to a gene: 10. The CDR3 here is CASSFLFAGGRNEQFF. CDR3 nucleotide sequence: TGTGCCAGCAGTTTCCTATTCGCGGGAGGGCGTAATGAGCAGTTCTTC.

This clonotype has only a few counts. The genes are TRBV5-1 and TRBJ1-2; no clear D gene. This CDR3 spans 14 amino acids. Trimming took off 2 bases at V and 0 bases at J, with 8 bases between the two ends. Germline CDR1 reads SGHRS; CDR2 reads YFSETQ. The CDR3, as DNA: TGCGCCAGCAGCTTCAACGGACCTAACTATGGCTACACCTTC. Translated, it gives CASSFNGPNYGYTF.

This clonotype has a handful of counts. The chain combines TRBV18 with TRBJ2-1; 9 nucleotides line up with TRBD2. CDR1 is KGHSH and CDR2 is LQKENI in the germline V gene. V was clipped by 1 base and J by 5 bases; unmatched bases: 3. This CDR3 has 15 amino acids. In DNA form, the CDR3 reads TGTGCCAGCTCACCACTAAGCGGGAGGAACAATGAGCAGTTCTTC. Translation: CASSPLSGRNNEQFF. Complete variable domain (other parts from reference TRBV18 and TRBJ2-1): NAGVMQNPRHLVRRRGQEARLRCSPMKGHSHVYWYRQLPEEGLKFMVYLQKENIIDESGMPKERFSAEFPKEGPSILRIQQVVRGDSAAYFCASSPLSGRNNEQFFGPGTRLTVL.

This clonotype was picked up many times. Here the CDR3 DNA reads TGTGCCAGCTCACCACCGGGACTAGCGGGAGCCTACAATGAGCAGTTCTTC. This sequence encodes CASSPPGLAGAYNEQFF. The V call is TRBV18, the J call TRBJ2-1; TRBD2 agrees at 14 bases. The V gene's germline CDR1 is KGHSH and CDR2 LQKENI. V lost 0 bases, J lost 2 bases, and 0 bases stayed unmatched. There are 17 residues in the CDR3. Filled out from reference TRBV18 and TRBJ2-1, the complete variable domain reads NAGVMQNPRHLVRRRGQEARLRCSPMKGHSHVYWYRQLPEEGLKFMVYLQKENIIDESGMPKERFSAEFPKEGPSILRIQQVVRGDSAAYFCASSPPGLAGAYNEQFFGPGTRLTVL.

This clonotype has a handful of counts. The J gene is TRBJ2-3, the V gene TRBV11-3; D is possibly TRBD1 or TRBD2 (5 bases each). The CDR3 is 13 residues long. Trimming removed 9 bases at V and 1 base at J, with 11 bases between. Germline lookup yields CDR1 SGHNT and CDR2 YENEEA. CDR3 residues: CASARGRTDTQYF. The CDR3 nucleotides are TGTGCCAGTGCCCGGGGCCGCACAGATACGCAGTATTTT.

This clonotype showed up just a few times. The V and J genes are TRBV19 and TRBJ2-7; TRBD1 agrees at 8 bases. After removal of 5 bases from V and 5 bases from J, the junction contained 8 bases not matched to a gene. The CDR3 contains 14 residues. The germline V gene encodes CDR1 LNHDA and CDR2 SQIVND (reference sequence). The CDR3 nucleotides read TGTGCCAGTAGTGGCGGACAGGGAAGGCACGAGCAGTACTTC. Translated, it gives CASSGGQGRHEQYF.

V and J are TRBV20-1 and TRBJ1-1, with D perhaps TRBD1 (6 bases). Germline CDR1 reads DFQATT; CDR2 reads SNEGSKA (reference sequence). The CDR3 runs to 13 residues. V dropped 8 bases and J dropped 0 bases, with 13 bases sitting between them. The CDR3 protein is CSSTGQLNTEAFF. The CDR3 nucleotides are TGCAGTTCTACGGGACAATTGAACACTGAAGCTTTCTTT.

The chain recombines TRBV28 with TRBJ2-7; D is undetermined. Germline-derived CDR1 and CDR2 are MDHEN and SYDVKM. V dropped 6 bases and J dropped 3 bases, with 9 bases sitting between them. The CDR3 is made up of 12 amino acids. The CDR3 reads CASSYSLYEQYF. For the CDR3, the DNA is TGTGCCAGCAGCTACAGCCTCTACGAGCAGTACTTC.

This clonotype was picked up a small number of times. The rearrangement links TRBV19 to TRBJ1-2; tentatively, D is TRBD1 (5 bases). The CDR3 has 17 amino acids. V was pared by 3 bases and J by 1 base, with 18 bases between. The germline CDR1 and CDR2 sequences are LNHDA and SQIVND (reference sequence). The CDR3 nucleotides are TGTGCCAGTAGTATTGGGAGGGACGGACCGATTAACTATGGCTACACCTTC. Amino acid sequence: CASSIGRDGPINYGYTF.

Ten or more counts support this clonotype. The V gene is TRBV29-1, the J gene TRBJ2-3; D ambiguous. The CDR3 loop spans 13 amino acids. Germline lookup yields CDR1 SQVTM and CDR2 ANQGSEA. V was shortened by 4 bases and J by 2 bases, with 10 bases between the two germline ends. The CDR3 nucleotides read TGCAGCGTTGTTACGCAGATCACAGATACGCAGTATTTT. Protein sequence: CSVVTQITDTQYF.

This clonotype occurred a few times. The chain links TRBV7-6 to TRBJ1-1; maybe TRBD1 (5 bases). This CDR3 has 15 residues. Trimming left V 5 bases short and J 1 base short, with 14 bases between. Germline CDR1 is SGHVS and CDR2 is FNYEAQ. The CDR3 DNA sequence: TGTGCCAGCAGCCTACCCCCAAGGGGGAACACTGAAGCTTTCTTT. Its protein product is CASSLPPRGNTEAFF.

As for this clonotype: Germline is not matched at one junction end, which may reflect a read error. This sequence joins TRBV2 and TRBJ2-1; D remains ambiguous. In germline, CDR1 is SNHLY, CDR2 FYNNEI. This CDR3 region has 17 residues. CDR3 nucleotides: TGTGCCAGCAGTGAAACTGGTCTTACTGAAGGGTACAGTGAGCAGTTCTTC. It specifies CASSETGLTEGYSEQFF.

The rearrangement uses TRBV28 and TRBJ1-1, with a weak D call TRBD1 (5 bases). The CDR3 runs 15 residues. Germline values: CDR1 MDHEN, CDR2 SYDVKM. Trimming pared 3 bases from V and 4 bases from J, leaving 15 bases between. The CDR3 region is CASSFGGAGATEAFF. CDR3 nucleotide sequence: TGTGCCAGCAGTTTTGGAGGGGCTGGGGCCACTGAAGCTTTCTTT.

This clonotype has just a few counts. Here the CDR3 DNA reads TGTGCCAGCAGCTATGGACCCATGAGTGGGGATGAGCAGTTCTTC. As protein: CASSYGPMSGDEQFF. The genes are TRBV7-2 and TRBJ2-1; D ambiguous. From germline, CDR1 is SGHTA and CDR2 FQGNSA. The CDR3 runs 15 residues. V was clipped by 4 bases and J by 8 bases, with 18 bases between them.

The gene calls are TRBV6-1 and TRBJ2-5; D gene uncertain. V was cut by 7 bases and J by 5 bases, with 14 bases left in between. Germline lookup yields CDR1 MNHNS and CDR2 SASEGT. This CDR3 spans 13 amino acids. CDR3 sequence: CASTPGYGETQYF. The CDR3, as DNA: TGTGCCAGCACCCCCGGGTACGGGGAGACCCAGTACTTC.

V is TRBV20-1 and J is TRBJ2-1; a weak D match, TRBD1 (5 bases). V dropped 0 bases and J dropped 1 base, with 10 bases sitting between them. CDR1 is DFQATT and CDR2 is SNEGSKA in the germline V gene (reference sequence). The CDR3 loop spans 15 amino acids. The CDR3 sequence is CSAREGRLSYNEQFF. CDR3 bases: TGCAGTGCTAGAGAGGGGCGGTTGTCCTACAATGAGCAGTTCTTC.

This clonotype was detected a few times. The chain carries TRBV20-1 and TRBJ1-6; D ambiguous. Per the germline V gene, CDR1 is DFQATT and CDR2 is SNEGSKA (reference sequence). Trimming left V 7 bases short and J 7 bases short, with 14 bases between. This CDR3 contains 13 residues. The CDR3 loop is CSVMDVGNSPLHF. In DNA form, the CDR3 reads TGCAGTGTGATGGACGTCGGGAATTCACCCCTCCACTTT.

There are a few counts of this clonotype. The rearrangement uses TRBV28 and TRBJ2-1; TRBD2 might be the D (5 bases). Germline CDR1 MDHEN, CDR2 SYDVKM. Trimming shortened V by 5 bases and J by 8 bases, and 16 bases separated the two germline ends. The CDR3 covers 14 residues. In nucleotides, the CDR3 is TGTGCCAGCAGTGCTAGCCCCTACGGGGATGAGCAGTTCTTC. Residues: CASSASPYGDEQFF.

This clonotype was detected ten times or more. The chain recombines TRBV6-2 or TRBV6-3 with TRBJ2-6, with 7 nucleotides matching TRBD2. Germline-derived CDR1 and CDR2 are MNHEY and SVGEGT. The CDR3 contains 16 residues. J lost 3 bases, V lost 4 bases, and 6 bases had no gene match. The CDR3, as DNA: TGTGCCAGCAGTTCCAGGCGGGAGTATGGGGCCAACGTCCTGACTTTC. This translates into CASSSRREYGANVLTF.

J is TRBJ1-4 and V is TRBV18, with D possibly matching TRBD1 (5 bases). CDR1 is KGHSH, CDR2 LQKENI, per germline. CDR3 length: 15 residues. The ends were cut back, 1 base at V and 4 bases at J, with 10 bases in the middle. In DNA, the CDR3 is TGTGCCAGCTCACCACGGGGCCACCTTAATGAAAAACTGTTTTTT. Its protein is CASSPRGHLNEKLFF.

The rearrangement links TRBV2 to TRBJ2-3; D gene uncertain. The CDR3 covers 15 residues. Germline V gives CDR1 SNHLY, CDR2 FYNNEI. Trimming removed 3 bases from V and 1 base from J, with 11 bases in between. CDR3 in amino acids: CASSEYKDRTDTQYF. In DNA form, the CDR3 reads TGTGCCAGCAGTGAGTATAAGGACCGCACAGATACGCAGTATTTT.

Comment on this clonotype: This could be a read error, since a much larger clone is one nucleotide away. This chain uses TRBV28 with TRBJ2-3; 7 bases align to TRBD2. The J segment lost 3 bases and the V segment lost 4 bases, leaving 4 bases of the junction unmatched. CDR3 length: 14 amino acids. In germline, CDR1 is MDHEN, CDR2 SYDVKM. The DNA of the CDR3 is TGTGCCAGCAGTTACGGGAGGACGACAGATACGCAGTATTTT. Its protein is CASSYGRTTDTQYF.